This record concerns one T cell receptor beta chain sequence. Its antigen remains unidentified. Profiled with immunoSEQ multiplex PCR; TCRdb holds only in-frame clones, not every one. In the table there are 100,000 to 120,000 clones, approximately 96% of which are singletons. The sample is drawn from a study of cytomegalovirus exposure and HLA in healthy donors. At the level of the study: The approximately 610 first-cohort repertoires shared a platform with the approximately 130 validation repertoires, as reported in a later analysis.

Findings of the study overall: The authors confirmed in vitro that a few CMV-associated chains were specific for CMV antigens.

Separate from the approximately 600-subject first cohort was the approximately 130-subject validation cohort, to which the donors belonged. V lost 4 bases, J lost 6 bases, and 17 bases lay in between. CDR3 length: 16 residues. Germline-derived CDR1 and CDR2 are SGHDT and YYEEEE. The sequenced sample was PBMCs. The source is a woman under 30 in good health and CMV-seronegative. The V call is TRBV5-6, the J call TRBJ1-6; a weak D match, TRBD1 (6 bases). CDR3: CASSDYSRGANSPLHF. The CDR3 region has the DNA TGTGCCAGCAGCGACTACAGCAGGGGAGCTAATTCACCCCTCCACTTT.